This T cell receptor beta chain was captured by sequencing in a study of T cells in Graves' hyperthyroidism and ophthalmopathy. TCR beta CDR3 regions were amplified from RNA transcripts. The HTBI set primed first-round TCR CDR3 RT-PCR. TCRdb itself ran the multiplex PCR reads through MiXCR, one entry per CDR3 protein. The sample has fewer than 700,000 distinct CDR3 sequences, around 16% seen once. Aged 18 to 65, the patients had hyperthyroidism that was newly diagnosed and had lasted under 2 months. Trimming took 5 bases from V and 11 from J, leaving 13 bases between them. Per the germline V gene, CDR1 is SNHLY and CDR2 is FYNNEI. CDR3 length equals 11 residues.

The sequence derives from a woman in her thirties with Graves' hyperthyroidism. Sample: blood. This rearrangement joins TRBV2 to TRBJ2-7, with D perhaps matching TRBD1 (6 bases). Here the CDR3 DNA reads TGTGCCAGCAGTCCCGGGACAAAGGAGTACTTC. As protein: CASSPGTKEYF.